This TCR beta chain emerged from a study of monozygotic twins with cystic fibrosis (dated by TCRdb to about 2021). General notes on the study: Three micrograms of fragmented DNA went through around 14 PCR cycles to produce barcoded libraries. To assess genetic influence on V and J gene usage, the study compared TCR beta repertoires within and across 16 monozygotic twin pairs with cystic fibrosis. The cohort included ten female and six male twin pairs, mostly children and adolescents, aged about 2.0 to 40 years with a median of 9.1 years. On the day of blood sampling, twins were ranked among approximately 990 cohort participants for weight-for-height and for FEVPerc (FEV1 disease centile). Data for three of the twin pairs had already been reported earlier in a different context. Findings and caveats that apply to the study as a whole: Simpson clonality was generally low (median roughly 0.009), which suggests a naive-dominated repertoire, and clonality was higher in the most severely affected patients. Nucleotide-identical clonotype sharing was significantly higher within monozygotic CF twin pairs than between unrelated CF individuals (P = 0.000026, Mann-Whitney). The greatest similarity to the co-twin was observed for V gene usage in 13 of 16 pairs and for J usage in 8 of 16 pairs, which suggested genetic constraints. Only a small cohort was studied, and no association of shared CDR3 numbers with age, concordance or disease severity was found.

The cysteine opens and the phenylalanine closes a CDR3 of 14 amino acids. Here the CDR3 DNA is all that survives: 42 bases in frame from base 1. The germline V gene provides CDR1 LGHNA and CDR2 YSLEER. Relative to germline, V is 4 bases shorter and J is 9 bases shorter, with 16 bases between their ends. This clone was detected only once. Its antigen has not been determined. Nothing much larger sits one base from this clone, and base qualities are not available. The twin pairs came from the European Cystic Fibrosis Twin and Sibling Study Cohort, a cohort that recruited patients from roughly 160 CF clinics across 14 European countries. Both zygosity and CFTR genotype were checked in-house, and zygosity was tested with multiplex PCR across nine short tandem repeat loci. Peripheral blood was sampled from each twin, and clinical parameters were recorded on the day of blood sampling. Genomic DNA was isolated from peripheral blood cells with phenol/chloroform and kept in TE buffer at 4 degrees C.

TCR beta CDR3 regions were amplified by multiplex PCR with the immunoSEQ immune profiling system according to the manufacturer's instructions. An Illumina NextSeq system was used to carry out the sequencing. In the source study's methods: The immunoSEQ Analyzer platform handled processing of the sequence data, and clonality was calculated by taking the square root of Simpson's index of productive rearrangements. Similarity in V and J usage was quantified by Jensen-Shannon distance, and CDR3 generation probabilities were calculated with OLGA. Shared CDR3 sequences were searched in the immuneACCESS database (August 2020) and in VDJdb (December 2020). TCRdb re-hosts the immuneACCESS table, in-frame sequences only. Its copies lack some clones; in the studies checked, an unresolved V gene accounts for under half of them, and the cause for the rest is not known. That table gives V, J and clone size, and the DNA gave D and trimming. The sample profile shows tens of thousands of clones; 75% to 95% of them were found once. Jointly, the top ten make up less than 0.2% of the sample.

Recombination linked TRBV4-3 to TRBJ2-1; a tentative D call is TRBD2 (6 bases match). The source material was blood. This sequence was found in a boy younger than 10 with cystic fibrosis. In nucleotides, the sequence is TGCGCCAGCAGCCCGGACTATAGCTTAGGTGAGCAGTTCTTC. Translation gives CASSPDYSLGEQFF.